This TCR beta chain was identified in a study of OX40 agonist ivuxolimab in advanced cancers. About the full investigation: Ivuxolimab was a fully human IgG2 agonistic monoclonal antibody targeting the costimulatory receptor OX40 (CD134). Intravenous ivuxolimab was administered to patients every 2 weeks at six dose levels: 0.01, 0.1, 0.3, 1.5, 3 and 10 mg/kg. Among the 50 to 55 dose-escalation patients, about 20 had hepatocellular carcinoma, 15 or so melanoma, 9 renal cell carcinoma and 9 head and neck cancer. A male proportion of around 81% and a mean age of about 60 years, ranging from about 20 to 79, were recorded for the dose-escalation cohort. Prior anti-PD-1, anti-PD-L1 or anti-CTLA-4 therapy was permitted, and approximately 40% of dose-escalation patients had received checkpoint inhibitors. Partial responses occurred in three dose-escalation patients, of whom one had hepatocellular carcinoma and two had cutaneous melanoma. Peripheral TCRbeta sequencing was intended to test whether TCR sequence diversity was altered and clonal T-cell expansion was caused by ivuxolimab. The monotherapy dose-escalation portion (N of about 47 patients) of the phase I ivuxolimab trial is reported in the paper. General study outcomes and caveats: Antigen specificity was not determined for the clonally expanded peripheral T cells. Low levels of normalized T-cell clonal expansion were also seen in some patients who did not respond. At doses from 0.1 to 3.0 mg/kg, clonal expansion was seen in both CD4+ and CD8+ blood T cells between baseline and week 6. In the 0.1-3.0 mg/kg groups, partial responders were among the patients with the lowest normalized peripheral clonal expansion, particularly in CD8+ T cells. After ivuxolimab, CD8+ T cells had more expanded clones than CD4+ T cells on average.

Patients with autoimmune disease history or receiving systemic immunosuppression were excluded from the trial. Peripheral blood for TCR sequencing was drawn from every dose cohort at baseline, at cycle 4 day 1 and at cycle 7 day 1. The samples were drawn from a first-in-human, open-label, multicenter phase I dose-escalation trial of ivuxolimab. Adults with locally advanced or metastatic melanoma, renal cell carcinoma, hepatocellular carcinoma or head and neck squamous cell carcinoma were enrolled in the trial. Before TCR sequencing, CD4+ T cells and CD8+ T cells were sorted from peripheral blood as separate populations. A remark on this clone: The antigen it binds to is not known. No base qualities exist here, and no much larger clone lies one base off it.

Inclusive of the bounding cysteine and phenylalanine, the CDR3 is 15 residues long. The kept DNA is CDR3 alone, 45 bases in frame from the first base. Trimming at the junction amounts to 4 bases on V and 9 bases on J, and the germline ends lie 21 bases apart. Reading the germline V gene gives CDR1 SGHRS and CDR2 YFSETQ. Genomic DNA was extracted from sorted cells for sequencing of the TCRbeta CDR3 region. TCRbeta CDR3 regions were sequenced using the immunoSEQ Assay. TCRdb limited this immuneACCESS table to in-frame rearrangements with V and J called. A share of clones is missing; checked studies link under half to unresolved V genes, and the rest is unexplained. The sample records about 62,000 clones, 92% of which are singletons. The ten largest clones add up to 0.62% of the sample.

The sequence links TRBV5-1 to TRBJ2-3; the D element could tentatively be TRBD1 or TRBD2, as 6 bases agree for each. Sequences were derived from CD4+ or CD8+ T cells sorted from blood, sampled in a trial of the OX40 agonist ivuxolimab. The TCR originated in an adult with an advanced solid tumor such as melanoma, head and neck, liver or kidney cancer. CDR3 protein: CASSRGGTPPETQYF. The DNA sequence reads TGCGCCAGCAGCCGAGGGGGGACCCCACCTGAGACGCAGTATTTT.